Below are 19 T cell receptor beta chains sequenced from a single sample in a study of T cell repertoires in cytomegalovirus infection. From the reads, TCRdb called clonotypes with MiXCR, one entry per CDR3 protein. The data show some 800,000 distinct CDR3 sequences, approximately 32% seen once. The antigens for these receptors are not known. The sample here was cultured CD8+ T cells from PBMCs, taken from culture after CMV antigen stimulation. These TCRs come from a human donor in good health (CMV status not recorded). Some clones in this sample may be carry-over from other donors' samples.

CDR3 bases: TGTGCCAGCATTCCTCTTACCTCCAACTCTGCAAATCCCCGGGTACCCCAGCATTTT. Protein sequence: CASIPLTSNSANPRVPQHF. This chain uses TRBV25-1 with TRBJ1-5; D gene uncertain. Per the germline V gene, CDR1 is MGHDK and CDR2 is SYGVNS. V was cut by 7 bases and J by 10 bases, with 35 bases left in between. The CDR3 is made up of 19 amino acids. Using reference TRBV25-1 and TRBJ1-5 for the parts outside the CDR3, the full variable domain is EADIYQTPRYLVIGTGKKITLECSQTMGHDKMYWYQQDPGMELHLIHYSYGVNSTEKGDLSSESTVSRIRTEHFPLTLESARPSHTSQYLCASIPLTSNSANPRVPQHFGDGTRLSIL.

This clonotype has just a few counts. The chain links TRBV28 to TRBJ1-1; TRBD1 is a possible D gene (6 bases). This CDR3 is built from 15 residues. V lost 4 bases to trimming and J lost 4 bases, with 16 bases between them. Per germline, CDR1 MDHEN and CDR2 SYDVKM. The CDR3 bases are TGTGCCAGCAGTTCGCGAAGGGGGTCGGTCACTGAAGCTTTCTTT. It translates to CASSSRRGSVTEAFF. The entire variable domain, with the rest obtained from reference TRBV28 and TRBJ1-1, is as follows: DVKVTQSSRYLVKRTGEKVFLECVQDMDHENMFWYRQDPGLGLRLIYFSYDVKMKEKGDIPEGYSVSREKKERFSLILESASTNQTSMYLCASSSRRGSVTEAFFGQGTRLTVV.

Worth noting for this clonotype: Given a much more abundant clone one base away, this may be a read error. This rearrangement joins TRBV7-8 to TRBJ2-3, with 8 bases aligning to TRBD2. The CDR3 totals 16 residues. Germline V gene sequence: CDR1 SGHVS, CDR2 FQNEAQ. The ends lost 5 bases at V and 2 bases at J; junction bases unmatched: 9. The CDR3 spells CASSIGAGASTDTQYF. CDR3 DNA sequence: TGTGCCAGCAGCATAGGAGCGGGGGCTTCCACAGATACGCAGTATTTT.

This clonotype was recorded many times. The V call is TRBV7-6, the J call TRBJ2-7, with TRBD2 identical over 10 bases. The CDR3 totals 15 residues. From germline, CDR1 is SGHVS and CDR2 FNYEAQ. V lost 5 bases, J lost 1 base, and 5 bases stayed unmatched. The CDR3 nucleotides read TGTGCCAGCAGCCTCTATAGCGGGGGGTCCTACGAGCAGTACTTC. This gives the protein CASSLYSGGSYEQYF. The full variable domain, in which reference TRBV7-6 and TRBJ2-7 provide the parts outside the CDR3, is GAGVSQSPRYKVTKRGQDVALRCDPISGHVSLYWYRQALGQGPEFLTYFNYEAQQDKSGLPNDRFSAERPEGSISTLTIQRTEQRDSAMYRCASSLYSGGSYEQYFGPGTRLTVT.

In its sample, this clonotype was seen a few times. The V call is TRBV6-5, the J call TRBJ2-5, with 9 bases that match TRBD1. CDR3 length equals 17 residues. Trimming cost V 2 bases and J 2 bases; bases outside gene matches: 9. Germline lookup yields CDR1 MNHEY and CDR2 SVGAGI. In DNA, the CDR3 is TGTGCCAGCAGTTACCGCGGGACAGGGAGTCGGCAAGAGACCCAGTACTTC. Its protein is CASSYRGTGSRQETQYF.

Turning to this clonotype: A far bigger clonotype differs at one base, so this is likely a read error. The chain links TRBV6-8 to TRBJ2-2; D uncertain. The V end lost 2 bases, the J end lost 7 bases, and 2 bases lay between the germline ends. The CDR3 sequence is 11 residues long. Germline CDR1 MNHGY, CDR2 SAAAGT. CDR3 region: CASSYNGELFF. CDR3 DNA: TGTGCCAGCAGTTACAACGGGGAGCTGTTTTTT.

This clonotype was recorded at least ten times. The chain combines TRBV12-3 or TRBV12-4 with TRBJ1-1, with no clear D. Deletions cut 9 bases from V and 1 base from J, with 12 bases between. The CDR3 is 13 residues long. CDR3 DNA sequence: TGTGCCAGTGCCCACGGAAGGAACACTGAAGCTTTCTTT. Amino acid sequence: CASAHGRNTEAFF.

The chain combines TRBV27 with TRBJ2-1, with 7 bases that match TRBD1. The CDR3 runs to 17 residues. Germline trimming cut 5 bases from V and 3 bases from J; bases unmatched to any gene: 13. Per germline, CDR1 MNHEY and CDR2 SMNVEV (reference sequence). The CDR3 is CASSPSTQGINYNEQFF. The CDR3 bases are TGTGCCAGCAGTCCTTCGACACAGGGGATAAACTACAATGAGCAGTTCTTC.

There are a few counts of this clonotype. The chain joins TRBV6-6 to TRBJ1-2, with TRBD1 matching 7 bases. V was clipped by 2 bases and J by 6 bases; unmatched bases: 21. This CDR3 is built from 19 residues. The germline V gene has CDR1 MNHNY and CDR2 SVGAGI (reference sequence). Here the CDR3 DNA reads TGTGCCAGCAGTTACCGCGTACCGACAGGGACACTCCCCCCGGATGGCTACACCTTC. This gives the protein CASSYRVPTGTLPPDGYTF.

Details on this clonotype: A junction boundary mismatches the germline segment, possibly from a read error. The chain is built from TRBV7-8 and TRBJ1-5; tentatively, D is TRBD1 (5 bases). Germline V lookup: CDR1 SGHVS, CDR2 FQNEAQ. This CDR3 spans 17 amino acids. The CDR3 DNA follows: TGTGTCAGCAGCCCGGGGCCCGGAGGTGTTGGCAATCAGCCCCAGCATTTT. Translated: CVSSPGPGGVGNQPQHF.

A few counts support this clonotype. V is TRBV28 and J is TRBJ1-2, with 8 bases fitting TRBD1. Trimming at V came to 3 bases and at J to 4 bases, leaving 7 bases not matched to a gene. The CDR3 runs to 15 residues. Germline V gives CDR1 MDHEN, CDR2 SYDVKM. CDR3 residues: CASSFDRGLTYGYTF. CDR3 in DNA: TGTGCCAGCAGTTTCGACAGGGGCTTAACCTATGGCTACACCTTC.

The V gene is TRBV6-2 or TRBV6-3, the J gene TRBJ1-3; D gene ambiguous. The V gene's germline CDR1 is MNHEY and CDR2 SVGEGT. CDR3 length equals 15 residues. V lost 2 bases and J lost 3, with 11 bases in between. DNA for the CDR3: TGTGCCAGCAGTTACCCTCCGGACGATGGAAACACCATATATTTT. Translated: CASSYPPDDGNTIYF.

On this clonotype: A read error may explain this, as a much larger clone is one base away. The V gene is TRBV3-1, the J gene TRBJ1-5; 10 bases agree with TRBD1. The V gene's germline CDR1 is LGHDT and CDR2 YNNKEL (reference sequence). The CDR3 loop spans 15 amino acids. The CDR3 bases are TGTGCCAGCAGCCTGGGACAGGGGTCGTTTCAGCACCAGCATTTT. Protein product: CASSLGQGSFQHQHF.

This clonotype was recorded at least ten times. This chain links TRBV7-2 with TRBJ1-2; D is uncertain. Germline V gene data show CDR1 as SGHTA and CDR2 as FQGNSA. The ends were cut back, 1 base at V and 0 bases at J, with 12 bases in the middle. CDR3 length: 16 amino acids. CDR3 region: CASSLEGTDPNYGYTF. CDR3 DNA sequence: TGTGCCAGCAGCTTAGAGGGCACCGACCCTAACTATGGCTACACCTTC. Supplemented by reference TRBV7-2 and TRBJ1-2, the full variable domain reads GAGVSQSPSNKVTEKGKDVELRCDPISGHTALYWYRQSLGQGLEFLIYFQGNSAPDKSGLPSDRFSAERTGGSVSTLTIQRTQQEDSAVYLCASSLEGTDPNYGYTFGSGTRLTVV.

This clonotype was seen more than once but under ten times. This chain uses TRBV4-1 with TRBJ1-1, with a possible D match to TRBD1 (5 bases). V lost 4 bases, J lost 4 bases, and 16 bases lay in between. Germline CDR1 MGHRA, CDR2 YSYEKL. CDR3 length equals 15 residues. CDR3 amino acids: CASSRTGGAGTEAFF. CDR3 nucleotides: TGCGCCAGCAGCCGAACCGGTGGGGCGGGCACTGAAGCTTTCTTT.

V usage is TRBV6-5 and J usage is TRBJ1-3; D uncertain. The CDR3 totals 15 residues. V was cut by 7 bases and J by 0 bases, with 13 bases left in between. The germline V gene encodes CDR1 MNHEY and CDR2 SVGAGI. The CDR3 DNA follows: TGTGCCAGCATCCTCCGACTAGACTCTGGAAACACCATATATTTT. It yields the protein CASILRLDSGNTIYF.

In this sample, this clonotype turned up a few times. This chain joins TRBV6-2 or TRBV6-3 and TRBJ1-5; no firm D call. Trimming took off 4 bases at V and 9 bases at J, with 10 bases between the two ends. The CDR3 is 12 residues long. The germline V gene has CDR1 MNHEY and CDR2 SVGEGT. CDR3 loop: CASSSEFRPQHF. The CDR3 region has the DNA TGTGCCAGCAGTTCCGAATTCCGGCCCCAGCATTTT.

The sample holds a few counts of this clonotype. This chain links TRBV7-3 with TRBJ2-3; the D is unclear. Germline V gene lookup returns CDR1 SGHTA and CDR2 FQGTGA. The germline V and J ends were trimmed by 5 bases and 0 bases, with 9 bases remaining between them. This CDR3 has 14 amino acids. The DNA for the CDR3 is TGTGCCAGCAGCCCCCCAGATAGCACAGATACGCAGTATTTT. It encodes CASSPPDSTDTQYF.

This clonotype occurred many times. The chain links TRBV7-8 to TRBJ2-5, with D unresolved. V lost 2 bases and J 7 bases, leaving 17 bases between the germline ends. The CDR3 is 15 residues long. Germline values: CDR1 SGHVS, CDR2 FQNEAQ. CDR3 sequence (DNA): TGTGCCAGCAGCTTAAAGGGCTTAGAAGAAGGGACCCAGTACTTC. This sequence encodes CASSLKGLEEGTQYF.